These 10 T cell receptor beta chains came from one sample sequenced in a study of identical twins. Each CDR3 protein is one row after TCRdb ran MiXCR on the 5' RACE reads. The profile covers around 230,000 distinct CDR3 sequences, with around a tenth appearing a single time and 5% to 6.5% taken by the ten largest. Sequencing was done on a sample of memory (CD45RO+) T cells sorted from blood. The receptors were gathered from a woman aged 18-29 years in good health.

The chain employs TRBV9 and TRBJ2-2; 7 bases line up with TRBD1. Germline trimming cut 2 bases from V and 1 base from J; bases unmatched to any gene: 2. Germline V gene data show CDR1 as SGDLS and CDR2 as YYNGEE. The CDR3 is 15 residues long. CDR3 nucleotide sequence: TGTGCCAGCAGCGTCTGGACAGGGAACACCGGGGAGCTGTTTTTT. It specifies CASSVWTGNTGELFF.

There are a few counts of this clonotype. The rearrangement links TRBV9 to TRBJ1-1; unclear D gene. V shed 7 bases and J shed 5 bases, with 21 bases lying between them. The CDR3 extends over 15 amino acids. CDR1 SGDLS and CDR2 YYNGEE come from the germline V gene. In DNA form, the CDR3 reads TGTGCCAGCGGTCCTGGGCGGGAAGTGACGACTGAAGCTTTCTTT. This encodes CASGPGREVTTEAFF.

In DNA form, the CDR3 reads TGCAGTGCTAGTCCCGTAACAGATACGCAGTATTTT. Its protein is CSASPVTDTQYF. V is TRBV20-1 and J is TRBJ2-3; no clear D. This CDR3 comprises 12 residues. The germline CDR1 and CDR2 sequences are DFQATT and SNEGSKA (reference sequence). V gave up 3 bases and J gave up 3 bases, with 7 bases separating them.

The rearrangement joins TRBV11-2 to TRBJ2-7; unclear D gene. This CDR3 has 15 residues. Germline CDR1 is SGHAT and CDR2 is FQNNGV. V was clipped by 5 bases and J by 0 bases, with 14 bases between them. The CDR3 DNA sequence: TGTGCCAGCAGCAGAATAATTTCTAACTCCTACGAGCAGTACTTC. It specifies CASSRIISNSYEQYF.

The J gene is TRBJ2-1, the V gene TRBV5-1, with a weak D call TRBD2 (5 bases). Trimming removed 4 bases at V and 4 bases at J, with 15 bases between. The CDR3 runs 15 residues. The germline V gene has CDR1 SGHRS and CDR2 YFSETQ. This chain's CDR3 is CASSPRPRTYNEQFF. CDR3 bases: TGCGCCAGCAGCCCGCGCCCCCGGACTTACAATGAGCAGTTCTTC.

This clonotype was recorded at least ten times. This CDR3 is CASTTDGGSSYEQYF. The CDR3 DNA follows: TGTGCCAGCACTACGGACGGGGGAAGCTCCTACGAGCAGTACTTC. V gene TRBV6-1 combines with J gene TRBJ2-7; TRBD2 might be the D (6 bases). Germline CDR1 is MNHNS and CDR2 is SASEGT. The CDR3 contains 15 residues. Trimming removed 7 bases at V and 0 bases at J, with 16 bases between.

The chain has TRBV10-3 and TRBJ2-1; 9 positions match TRBD1. CDR1 and CDR2 (germline): ENHRY, SYGVKD. The CDR3 sequence is 15 residues long. V gave up 10 bases and J gave up 8 bases; unmatched junction bases: 15. The CDR3 DNA follows: TGTGCCACCACAACTCGACAGGGGGGATATGATGAGCAGTTCTTC. The encoded protein is CATTTRQGGYDEQFF.

The rearrangement uses TRBV11-2 and TRBJ2-7; no clear D gene. Germline CDR1 and CDR2: SGHAT and FQNNGV. The CDR3 runs 13 residues. V was clipped by 6 bases and J by 3 bases, with 12 bases between them. CDR3 DNA sequence: TGTGCCAGCAGATTTTACACGGACTACGAGCAGTACTTC. Translating gives CASRFYTDYEQYF. Full variable domain (rest looked up from reference TRBV11-2 and TRBJ2-7): EAGVAQSPRYKIIEKRQSVAFWCNPISGHATLYWYQQILGQGPKLLIQFQNNGVVDDSQLPKDRFSAERLKGVDSTLKIQPAKLEDSAVYLCASRFYTDYEQYFGPGTRLTVT.

This clonotype was recorded many times. The chain couples TRBV20-1 to TRBJ1-6; D is possibly TRBD1 (6 bases). The CDR3 runs 14 residues. Trimming stripped 4 bases from V and 9 bases from J, with 16 bases between. Germline V gene sequence: CDR1 DFQATT, CDR2 SNEGSKA (reference sequence). The CDR3 DNA sequence: TGCAGTGCTACAAACACAGGGTCGGGTTCACCCCTCCACTTT. This gives the protein CSATNTGSGSPLHF.

This clonotype was seen a few times. The chain employs TRBV5-1 and TRBJ1-1; D is uncertain. CDR1 is SGHRS and CDR2 is YFSETQ in the germline V gene. V was cut by 4 bases and J by 0 bases, with 7 bases left in between. The CDR3 loop spans 13 amino acids. CDR3 DNA: TGCGCCAGCAGCCCCCATATGAACACTGAAGCTTTCTTT. Amino acids: CASSPHMNTEAFF.